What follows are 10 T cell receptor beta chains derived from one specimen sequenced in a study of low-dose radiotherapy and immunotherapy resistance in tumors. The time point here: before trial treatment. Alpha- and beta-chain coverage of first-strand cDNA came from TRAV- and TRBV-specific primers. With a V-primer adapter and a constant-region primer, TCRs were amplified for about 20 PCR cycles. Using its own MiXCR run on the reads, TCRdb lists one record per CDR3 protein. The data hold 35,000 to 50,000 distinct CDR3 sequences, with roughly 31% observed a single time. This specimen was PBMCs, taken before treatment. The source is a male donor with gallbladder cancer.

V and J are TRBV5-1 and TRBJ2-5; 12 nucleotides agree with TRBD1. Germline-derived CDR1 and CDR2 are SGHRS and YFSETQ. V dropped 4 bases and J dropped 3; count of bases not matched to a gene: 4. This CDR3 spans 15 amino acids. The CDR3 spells CASSPGQGAEETQYF. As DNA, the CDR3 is TGCGCCAGCAGCCCGGGACAGGGGGCCGAAGAGACCCAGTACTTC.

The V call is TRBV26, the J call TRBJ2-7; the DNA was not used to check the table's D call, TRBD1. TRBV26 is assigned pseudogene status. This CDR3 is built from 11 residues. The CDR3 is CASSHRYEQYF. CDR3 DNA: TGTGCCAGCAGCCACAGGTACGAGCAGTACTTC.

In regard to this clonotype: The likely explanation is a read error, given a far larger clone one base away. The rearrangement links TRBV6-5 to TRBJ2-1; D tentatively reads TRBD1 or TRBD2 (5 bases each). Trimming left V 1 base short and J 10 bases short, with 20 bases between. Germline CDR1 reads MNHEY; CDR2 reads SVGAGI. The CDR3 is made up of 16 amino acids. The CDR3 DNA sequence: TGTGCCAGCAGTTACTATTCCGGGACGGGTGCCTACGAGCAGTTCTTC. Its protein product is CASSYYSGTGAYEQFF.

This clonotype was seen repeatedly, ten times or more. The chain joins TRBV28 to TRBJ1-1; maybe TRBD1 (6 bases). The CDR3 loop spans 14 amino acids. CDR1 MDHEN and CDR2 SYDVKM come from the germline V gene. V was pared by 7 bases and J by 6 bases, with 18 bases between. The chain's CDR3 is CASTQPRGAAEAFF. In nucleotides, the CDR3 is TGTGCCAGCACCCAACCGAGGGGGGCGGCTGAAGCTTTCTTT.

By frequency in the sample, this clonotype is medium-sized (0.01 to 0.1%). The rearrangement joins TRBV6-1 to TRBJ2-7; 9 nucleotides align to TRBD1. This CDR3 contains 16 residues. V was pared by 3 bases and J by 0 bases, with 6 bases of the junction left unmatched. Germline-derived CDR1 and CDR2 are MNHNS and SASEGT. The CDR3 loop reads CASSDRGQGSSYEQYF. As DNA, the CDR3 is TGTGCCAGCAGTGACCGGGGACAGGGAAGCTCCTACGAGCAGTACTTC.

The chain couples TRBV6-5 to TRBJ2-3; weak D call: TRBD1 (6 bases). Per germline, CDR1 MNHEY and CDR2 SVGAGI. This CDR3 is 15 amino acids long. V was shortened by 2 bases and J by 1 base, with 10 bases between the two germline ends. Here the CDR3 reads CASSYKGTRTDTQYF. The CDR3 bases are TGTGCCAGCAGTTACAAAGGGACACGCACAGATACGCAGTATTTT.

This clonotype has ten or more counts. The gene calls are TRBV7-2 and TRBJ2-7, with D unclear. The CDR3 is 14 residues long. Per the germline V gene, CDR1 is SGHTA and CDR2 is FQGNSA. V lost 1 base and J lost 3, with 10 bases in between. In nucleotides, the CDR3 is TGTGCCAGCAGCTTAGATGCATACCTCTACGAGCAGTACTTC. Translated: CASSLDAYLYEQYF.

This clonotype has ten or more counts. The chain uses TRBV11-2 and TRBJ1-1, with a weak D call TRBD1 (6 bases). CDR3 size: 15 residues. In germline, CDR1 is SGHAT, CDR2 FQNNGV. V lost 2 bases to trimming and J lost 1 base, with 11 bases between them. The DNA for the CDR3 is TGTGCCAGCAGCTTAAGGGGGGGCGGGAACACTGAAGCTTTCTTT. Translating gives CASSLRGGGNTEAFF.

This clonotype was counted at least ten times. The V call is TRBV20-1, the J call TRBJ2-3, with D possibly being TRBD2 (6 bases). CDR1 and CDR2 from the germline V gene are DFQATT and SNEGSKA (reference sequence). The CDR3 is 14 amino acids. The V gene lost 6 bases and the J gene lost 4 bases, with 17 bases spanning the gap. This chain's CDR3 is CSAPSEFYADTQYF. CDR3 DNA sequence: TGCAGTGCCCCTAGCGAATTTTACGCAGATACGCAGTATTTT.

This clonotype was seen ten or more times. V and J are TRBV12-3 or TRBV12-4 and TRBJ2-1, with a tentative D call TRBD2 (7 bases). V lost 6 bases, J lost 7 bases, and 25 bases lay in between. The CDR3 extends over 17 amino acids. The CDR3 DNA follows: TGTGCCAGCAGCCTAGAAACCGGGACACGGGAGGATAATGAGCAGTTCTTC. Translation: CASSLETGTREDNEQFF.